These 10 T cell receptor beta chains were sequenced from one sample in a study of vaccination and CD4 T cells after COVID-19 (dated 2022 in TCRdb). Antigens of these TCRs are unknown. The sample's treatment or condition label, in plain terms: roughly 11-day PBMC culture with coronavirus spike peptide pools or control peptides (ViraFEST assay). Library construction relied on PCR. The run used an Illumina iSeq 100. DNA from cultured CD4+ T cells was subjected to TCR sequencing with the Oncomine TCR Beta short-read assay at the Johns Hopkins FTIC core. In TCRdb, the public reads were trimmed at Q25 with fastp and aligned with MiXCR, with productive beta chains retained. Each entry merges the rows of one CDR3 protein and shows their most common DNA and genes. Here the sample has roughly 10,000 distinct CDR3 sequences; about half occur a single time. Around 39% of the sample is in the top ten clones. The sequencing input was CD4+ T cells from blood, cultured in vitro. Every receptor here comes from a human donor who had recovered from COVID-19.

The chain uses TRBV7-6 and TRBJ2-2; 9 bases are a match to TRBD2. Per germline, CDR1 SGHVS and CDR2 FNYEAQ. V was clipped by 1 base and J by 1 base; unmatched bases: 7. This CDR3 region has 18 residues. The CDR3: CASSLEAGGFLNTGELFF. The CDR3 nucleotides are TGTGCCAGCAGCTTAGAAGCGGGGGGTTTCTTGAACACCGGGGAGCTGTTTTTT.

Within the sample, this clonotype is medium-sized. The V call is TRBV6-1, the J call TRBJ1-6, with D unclear. This CDR3 comprises 15 residues. V shed 2 bases and J shed 0 bases, with 5 bases lying between them. Germline CDR1 is MNHNS and CDR2 is SASEGT. The DNA of the CDR3 is TGTGCCAGCAGTGAAATGGACTCCTATAATTCACCCCTCCACTTT. This gives the protein CASSEMDSYNSPLHF.

This clonotype was observed a few times. The V call is TRBV6-2 or TRBV6-3, the J call TRBJ1-5, with TRBD1 matching 11 bases. This CDR3 is built from 18 residues. V lost 1 base, J lost 7 bases, and 12 bases stayed unmatched. The V gene's germline CDR1 is MNHEY and CDR2 SVGEGT. The CDR3 sequence: CASSYLNRDRGIGQPQHF. The DNA of the CDR3 is TGTGCCAGCAGTTACTTGAACCGGGACAGGGGGATTGGACAGCCCCAGCATTTT.

This clonotype has more than one count but fewer than ten. V and J are TRBV5-1 and TRBJ1-1; 8 nucleotides agree with TRBD1. The V gene end was trimmed by 5 bases and the J gene end by 1 base; junction bases not matched to a gene: 1. Per germline, CDR1 SGHRS and CDR2 YFSETQ. CDR3 size: 13 residues. The CDR3 DNA follows: TGCGCCAGCAGAGACAGGGGGAACACTGAAGCTTTCTTT. Its protein product is CASRDRGNTEAFF.

The chain joins TRBV20-1 to TRBJ2-1, with TRBD2 matching 9 bases. V was pared by 3 bases and J by 7 bases, with 10 bases of the junction left unmatched. The CDR3 has 15 residues. Germline V gene data show CDR1 as DFQATT and CDR2 as SNEGSKA (reference sequence). CDR3 region: CSASGGLAGRNEQFF. DNA for the CDR3: TGCAGTGCTAGTGGAGGGCTAGCGGGGAGAAATGAGCAGTTCTTC.

This clonotype appeared a few times. The rearrangement links TRBV15 to TRBJ2-7; D tentatively reads TRBD1 or TRBD2 (5 bases each). This CDR3 spans 15 amino acids. Per germline, CDR1 LNHNV and CDR2 YYDKDF (reference sequence). V was shortened by 0 bases and J by 2 bases, with 11 bases between the two germline ends. The CDR3 region is CATSRDGGLAYEQYF. Here the CDR3 DNA reads TGTGCCACCAGCAGAGATGGGGGATTAGCCTACGAGCAGTACTTC. The variable domain in full, completed from reference TRBV15 and TRBJ2-7, reads DAMVIQNPRYQVTQFGKPVTLSCSQTLNHNVMYWYQQKSSQAPKLLFHYYDKDFNNEADTPDNFQSRRPNTSFCFLDIRSPGLGDTAMYLCATSRDGGLAYEQYFGPGTRLTVT.

This clonotype was detected a few times. The chain joins TRBV20-1 to TRBJ2-3; unclear D gene. Trimming took off 2 bases at V and 2 bases at J, with 8 bases between the two ends. CDR3 length: 13 amino acids. CDR1 is DFQATT, CDR2 SNEGSKA, per germline (reference sequence). CDR3 DNA: TGCAGTGCTAGAATCATTTCCACAGATACGCAGTATTTT. This gives the protein CSARIISTDTQYF.

The chain carries TRBV28 and TRBJ1-1; no clear D. The CDR3 extends over 13 amino acids. Germline V gene lookup returns CDR1 MDHEN and CDR2 SYDVKM. V was cut by 10 bases and J by 6 bases, with 18 bases left in between. The CDR3 protein is CATTPRAPPEAFF. CDR3 coding DNA: TGTGCCACCACTCCAAGGGCCCCTCCTGAAGCTTTCTTT.

Only a few counts were recorded for this clonotype. The V call is TRBV7-9, the J call TRBJ1-2, with no clear D. The CDR3 consists of 17 residues. Germline-derived CDR1 and CDR2 are SEHNR and FQNEAQ (reference sequence). V was pared by 5 bases and J by 6 bases, with 25 bases between. The CDR3 reads CASSLSRRLQFPNGYTF. The CDR3 region has the DNA TGTGCCAGCAGCCTAAGTAGAAGGCTCCAATTCCCGAATGGCTACACCTTC.

The chain is built from TRBV20-1 and TRBJ1-2; TRBD1 matches 7 bases. The CDR3 length is 13 residues. Trimming at V came to 1 base and at J to 4 bases, leaving 3 bases not matched to a gene. CDR1 is DFQATT, CDR2 SNEGSKA, per germline (reference sequence). CDR3 protein: CSARVTGVYGYTF. Here the CDR3 DNA reads TGCAGTGCTAGAGTTACAGGGGTCTATGGCTACACCTTC.